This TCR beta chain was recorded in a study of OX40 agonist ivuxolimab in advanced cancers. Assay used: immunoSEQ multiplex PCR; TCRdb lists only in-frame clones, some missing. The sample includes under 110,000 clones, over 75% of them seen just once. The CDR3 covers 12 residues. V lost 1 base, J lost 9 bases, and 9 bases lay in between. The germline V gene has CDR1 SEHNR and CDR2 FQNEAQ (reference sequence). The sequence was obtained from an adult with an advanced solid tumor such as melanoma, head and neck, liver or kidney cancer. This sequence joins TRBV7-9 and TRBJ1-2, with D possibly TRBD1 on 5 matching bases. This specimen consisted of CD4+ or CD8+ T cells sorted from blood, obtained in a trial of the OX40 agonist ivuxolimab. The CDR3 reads CASSLEGLRYTF. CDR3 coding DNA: TGTGCCAGCAGCTTAGAGGGGTTGCGCTACACCTTC. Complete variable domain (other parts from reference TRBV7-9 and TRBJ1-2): DTGVSQNPRHKITKRGQNVTFRCDPISEHNRLYWYRQTLGQGPEFLTYFQNEAQLEKSRLLSDRFSAERPKGSFSTLEIQRTEQGDSAMYLCASSLEGLRYTFGSGTRLTVV.